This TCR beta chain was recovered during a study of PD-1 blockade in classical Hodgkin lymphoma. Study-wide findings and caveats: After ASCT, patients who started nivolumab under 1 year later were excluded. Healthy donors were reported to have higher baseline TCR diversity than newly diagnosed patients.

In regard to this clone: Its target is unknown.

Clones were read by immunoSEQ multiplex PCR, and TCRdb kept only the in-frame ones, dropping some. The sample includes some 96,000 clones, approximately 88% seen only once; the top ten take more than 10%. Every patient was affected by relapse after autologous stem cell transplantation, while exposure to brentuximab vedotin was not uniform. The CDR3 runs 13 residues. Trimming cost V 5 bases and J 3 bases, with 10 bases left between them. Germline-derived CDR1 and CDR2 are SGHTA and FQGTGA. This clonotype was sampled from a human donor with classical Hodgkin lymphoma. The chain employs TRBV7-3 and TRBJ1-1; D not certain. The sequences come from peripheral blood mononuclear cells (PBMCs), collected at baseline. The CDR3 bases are TGTGCCAGCAGCATCCAAAGGGACACTGAAGCTTTCTTT. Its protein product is CASSIQRDTEAFF.